The present T cell receptor (beta chain) was sequenced within a study of blood T cell repertoires in COVID-19. Study overall: Acute and convalescent COVID-19 samples came from the United States, Italy and Spain.

After removal of 2 bases from V and 3 bases from J, the junction contained 4 bases not matched to a gene. CDR1 is SGHRS, CDR2 YFSETQ, per germline. The length of the CDR3 is 15 residues. Original handling: From reference gene primer amplification, estimates of nucleated cell counts were derived. Libraries were prepared by immunoSEQ multiplex PCR; TCRdb keeps only in-frame clonotypes and omits some of them. Clone size and V and J calls were adopted from that table, with D and trimming inferred from the DNA. Of some 320,000 clones listed, about 88% are singletons. The count of this clone is one. Two negative PCRs, clearance, or symptom resolution had been documented for recovered Cohort 3 donors.

This chain connects TRBV5-1 to TRBJ2-7, with 11 bases lining up with TRBD2. This clonotype was sampled from a man in his sixties who had recovered from COVID-19. Sequencing was performed on PBMCs or T cells enriched from blood (not recorded which). As DNA, the CDR3 is TGCGCCAGCAGCTTAGCCGGGACTAGCGGCTACGAGCAGTACTTC. Its translation is CASSLAGTSGYEQYF.